A selection of T cell receptor beta chains follows, all from one sample in a study of chemoradiotherapy in HPV16-positive cancers. TCRdb keeps only in-frame clones here, not all; method: immunoSEQ multiplex PCR. The sample shows about 8,400 clones, around 80% of them seen only once. Specimen: tumor tissue, collected from a patient who underwent chemoradiotherapy. The source of these receptors is a human donor with HPV-associated anogenital cancer. Both conserved end residues are part of each CDR3.

TRBV11-1,TRBJ2-7,CASSRTGYEQYF
TRBV6-5,TRBJ1-5,CASSYQRGSGQPQHF
TRBV2,TRBJ1-1,CASSGLNTEAFF
TRBV14,TRBJ2-1,CASSHWLAGASYNEQFF
TRBV2,TRBJ1-1,CASSEELALGTEAFF
TRBV27,TRBJ2-3,CASRMYSGSGTDTQYF
TRBV30,TRBJ1-4,CAWGETFATNEKLFF
TRBV7-3,TRBJ2-2,CASSLNRDRAFTGELFF
TRBV28,TRBJ1-5,CASSLSPGTGGYQPQHF
TRBV19,TRBJ1-2,CASSIKGAHGYTF
TRBV14,TRBJ1-2,CASSQRTFTGFPSF
TRBV10-3,TRBJ2-3,CAISEKGRGTDTQYF
TRBV5-1,TRBJ1-5,CASSLVGEGQPQHF
TRBV29-1,TRBJ1-1,CSVGAKMNTEAFF
TRBV7-3,TRBJ2-1,CASSTSGSGEQFF
TRBV27,TRBJ1-6,CASSFRQGGPNSPLHF
TRBV7-9,TRBJ1-1,CASSLQGAGTEAFF
TRBV7-6,TRBJ2-1,CASSNTGLSSYNEQFF
TRBV6-4,TRBJ2-1,CASSDAGGPAEQFF
TRBV11-2,TRBJ1-4,CASSFGNIATNEKLFF
TRBV7-8,TRBJ1-1,CASSSRQGARTEAFF
TRBV18,TRBJ1-4,CASSPQQGYEKLFF
TRBV18,TRBJ2-3,CASSPDGRRDTQYF
TRBV27,TRBJ1-5,CASSLNAGWQPQHF
TRBV7-8,TRBJ2-1,CASSLREGSGNEQFF
TRBV5-1,TRBJ1-2,CASSFGEAYGYTF
TRBV27,TRBJ2-3,CASMLTGISTDTQYF
TRBV9,TRBJ1-1,CASSVEVWAGPFIQGTDTEAFF
TRBV6-5,TRBJ1-1,CASNRAGMNTEAFF
TRBV5-6,TRBJ2-7,CARLTRGPYEQYF
TRBV11-2,TRBJ2-2,CASTPRGTSGGAGELFF
TRBV5-1,TRBJ1-6,CASRRGQALHF
TRBV9,TRBJ2-3,CASSASRGFTDTQYF
TRBV7-9,TRBJ2-3,CASSLPHADTQYF
TRBV27,TRBJ2-3,CASSSRSGDTQYF
TRBV19,TRBJ2-1,CASSEGAGADEQFF
TRBV11-2,TRBJ1-1,CASSLGRGITEAFF
TRBV6-5,TRBJ1-2,CASTADQRGYTF
TRBV11-3,TRBJ2-1,CASSLVGGAPYNEQFF
TRBV7-3,TRBJ2-2,CASSLMTGRSTGELFF
TRBV15,TRBJ2-1,CATRNPGAGKDNEQFF
TRBV18,TRBJ2-7,CASSEGGLARNEQYF
TRBV30,TRBJ2-1,CACGKFGLAGGDEQFF
TRBV5-5,TRBJ2-6,CASSLGQSSGANVLTF
TRBV19,TRBJ2-1,CASSIDGPPSSYNEQFF
TRBV5-1,TRBJ2-2,CASSLIETRGPFTGELFF
TRBV11-2,TRBJ1-1,CASSTPGNTEAFF